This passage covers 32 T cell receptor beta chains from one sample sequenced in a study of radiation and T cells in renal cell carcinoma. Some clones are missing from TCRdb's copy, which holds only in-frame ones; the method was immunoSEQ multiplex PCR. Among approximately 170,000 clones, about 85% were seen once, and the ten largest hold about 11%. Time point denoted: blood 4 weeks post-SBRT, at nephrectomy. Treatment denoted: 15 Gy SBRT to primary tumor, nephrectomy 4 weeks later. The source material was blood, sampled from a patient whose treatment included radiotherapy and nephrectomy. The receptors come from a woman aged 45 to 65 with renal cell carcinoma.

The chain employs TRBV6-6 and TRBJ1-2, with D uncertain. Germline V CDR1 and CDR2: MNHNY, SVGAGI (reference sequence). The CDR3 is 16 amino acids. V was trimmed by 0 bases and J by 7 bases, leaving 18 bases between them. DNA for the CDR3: TGTGCCAGCAGTTACTCGCAGGCCCCCGGGAATAGTGGCTACACCTTC. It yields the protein CASSYSQAPGNSGYTF.

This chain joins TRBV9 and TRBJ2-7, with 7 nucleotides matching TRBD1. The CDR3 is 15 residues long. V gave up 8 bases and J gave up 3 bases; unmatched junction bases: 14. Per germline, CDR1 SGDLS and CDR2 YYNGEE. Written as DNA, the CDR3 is TGTGCCAGTGGACCGTCAGGGGGTGGGTTCTACGAGCAGTACTTC. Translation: CASGPSGGGFYEQYF.

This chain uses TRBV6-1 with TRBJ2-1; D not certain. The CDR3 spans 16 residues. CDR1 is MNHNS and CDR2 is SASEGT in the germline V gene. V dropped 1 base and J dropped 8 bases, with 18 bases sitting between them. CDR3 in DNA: TGTGCCAGCAGTGAAGGTGCTTGGACCGTAGACGATGAGCAGTTCTTC. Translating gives CASSEGAWTVDDEQFF.

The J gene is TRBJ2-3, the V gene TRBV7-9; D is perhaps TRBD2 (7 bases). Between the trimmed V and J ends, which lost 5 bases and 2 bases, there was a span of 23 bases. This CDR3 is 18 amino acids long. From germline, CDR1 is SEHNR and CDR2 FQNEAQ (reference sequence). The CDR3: CASSPRAAGAFTTDTQYF. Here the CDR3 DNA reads TGTGCCAGCAGCCCTCGAGCGGCGGGGGCCTTCACCACAGATACGCAGTATTTT.

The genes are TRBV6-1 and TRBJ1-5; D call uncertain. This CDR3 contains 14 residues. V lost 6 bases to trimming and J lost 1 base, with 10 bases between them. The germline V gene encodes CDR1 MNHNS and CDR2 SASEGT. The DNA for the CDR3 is TGTGCCAGCAGGGACTATAGGAGCAATCAGCCCCAGCATTTT. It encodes CASRDYRSNQPQHF.

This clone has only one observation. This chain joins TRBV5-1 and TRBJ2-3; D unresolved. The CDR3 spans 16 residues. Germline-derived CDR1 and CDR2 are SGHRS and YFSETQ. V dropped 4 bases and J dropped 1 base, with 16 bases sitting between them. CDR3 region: CASSNTSLLRTDTQYF. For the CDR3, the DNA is TGCGCCAGCAGCAATACCAGCCTCTTACGCACAGATACGCAGTATTTT.

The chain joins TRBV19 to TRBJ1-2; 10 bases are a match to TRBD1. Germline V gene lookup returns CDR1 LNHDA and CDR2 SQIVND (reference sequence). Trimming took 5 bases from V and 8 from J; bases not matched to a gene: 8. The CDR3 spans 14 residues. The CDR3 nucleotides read TGTGCCAGTAGTTACGCGACAGGGGGCCGCGGCTACACCTTC. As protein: CASSYATGGRGYTF.

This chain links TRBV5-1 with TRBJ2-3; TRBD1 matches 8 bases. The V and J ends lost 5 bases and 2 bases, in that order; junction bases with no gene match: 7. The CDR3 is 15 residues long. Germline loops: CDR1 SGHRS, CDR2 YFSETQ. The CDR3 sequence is CASSPDRANTDTQYF. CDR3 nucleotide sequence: TGCGCCAGCAGTCCGGACAGGGCCAACACAGATACGCAGTATTTT.

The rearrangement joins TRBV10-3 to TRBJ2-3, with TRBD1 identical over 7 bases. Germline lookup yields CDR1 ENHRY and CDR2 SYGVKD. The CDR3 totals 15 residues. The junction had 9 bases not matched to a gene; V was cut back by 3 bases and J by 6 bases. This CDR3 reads CAISEGQARGDTQYF. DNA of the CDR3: TGTGCCATCAGTGAAGGTCAGGCCAGGGGGGATACGCAGTATTTT.

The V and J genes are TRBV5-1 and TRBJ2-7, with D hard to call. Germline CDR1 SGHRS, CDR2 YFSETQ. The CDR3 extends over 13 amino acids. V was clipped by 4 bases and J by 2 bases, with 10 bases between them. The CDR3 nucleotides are TGCGCCAGCAGCGCCGGGCAGACCTACGAGCAGTACTTC. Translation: CASSAGQTYEQYF.

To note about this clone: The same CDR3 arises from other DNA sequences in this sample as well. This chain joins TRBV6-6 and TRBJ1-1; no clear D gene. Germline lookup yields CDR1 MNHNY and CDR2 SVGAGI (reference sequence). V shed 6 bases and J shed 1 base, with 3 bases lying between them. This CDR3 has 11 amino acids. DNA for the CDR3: TGTGCCAGCAGCCGGAACACTGAAGCTTTCTTT. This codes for CASSRNTEAFF.

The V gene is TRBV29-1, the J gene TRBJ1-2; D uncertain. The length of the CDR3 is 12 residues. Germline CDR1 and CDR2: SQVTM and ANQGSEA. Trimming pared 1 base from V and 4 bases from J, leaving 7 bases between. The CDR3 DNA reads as TGCAGCGTTGAAGGTCCTCGCTATGGCTACACCTTC. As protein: CSVEGPRYGYTF.

CDR3 nucleotide sequence: TGTGCCAGCAGCCCGGGGACAGCTATCGCTAATGAAAAACTGTTTTTT. Residues: CASSPGTAIANEKLFF. The chain is built from TRBV7-2 and TRBJ1-4; TRBD1 matches at 7 bases. This CDR3 contains 16 residues. V lost 5 bases and J lost 3; bases outside the gene matches: 9. Germline V gives CDR1 SGHTA, CDR2 FQGNSA.

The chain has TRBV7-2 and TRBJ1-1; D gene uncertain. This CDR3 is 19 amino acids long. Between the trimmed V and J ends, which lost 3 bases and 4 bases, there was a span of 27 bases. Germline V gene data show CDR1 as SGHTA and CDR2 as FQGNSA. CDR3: CASSFFLSEPFSWLTEAFF. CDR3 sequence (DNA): TGTGCCAGCAGCTTTTTCCTTTCCGAGCCCTTCTCGTGGCTCACTGAAGCTTTCTTT.

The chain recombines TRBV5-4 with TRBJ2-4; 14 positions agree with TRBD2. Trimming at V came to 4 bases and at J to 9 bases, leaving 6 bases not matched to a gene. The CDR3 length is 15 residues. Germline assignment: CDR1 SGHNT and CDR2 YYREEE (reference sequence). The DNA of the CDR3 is TGTGCCAGCAGCGTGACTAGCGGGGGGGCCACCATTCAGTACTTC. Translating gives CASSVTSGGATIQYF.

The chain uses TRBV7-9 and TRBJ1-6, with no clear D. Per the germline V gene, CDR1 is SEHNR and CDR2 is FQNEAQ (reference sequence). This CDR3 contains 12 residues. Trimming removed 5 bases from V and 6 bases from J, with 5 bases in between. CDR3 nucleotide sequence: TGTGCCAGCAGCGATCTTAATTCACCCCTCCACTTT. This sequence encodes CASSDLNSPLHF.

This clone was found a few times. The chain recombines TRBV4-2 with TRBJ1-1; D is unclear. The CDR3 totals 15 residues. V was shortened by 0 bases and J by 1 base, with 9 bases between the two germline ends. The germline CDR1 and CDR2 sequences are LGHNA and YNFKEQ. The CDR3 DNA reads TGTGCCAGCAGCCAAGACTTAGGGTGGAACACTGAAGCTTTCTTT. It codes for CASSQDLGWNTEAFF.

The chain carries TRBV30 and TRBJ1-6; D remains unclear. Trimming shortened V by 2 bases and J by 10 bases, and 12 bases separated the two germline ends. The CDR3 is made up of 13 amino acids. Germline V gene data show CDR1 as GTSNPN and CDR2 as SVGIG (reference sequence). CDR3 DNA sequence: TGTGCCTGGAGTAAGTCTACCTACTCACCCCTCCACTTT. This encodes CAWSKSTYSPLHF.

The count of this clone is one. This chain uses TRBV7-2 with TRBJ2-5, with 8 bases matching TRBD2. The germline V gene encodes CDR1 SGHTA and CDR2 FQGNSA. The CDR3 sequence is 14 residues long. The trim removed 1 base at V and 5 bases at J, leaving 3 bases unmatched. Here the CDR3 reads CASSLGLASETQYF. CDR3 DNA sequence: TGTGCCAGCAGCTTAGGACTAGCGTCGGAGACCCAGTACTTC.

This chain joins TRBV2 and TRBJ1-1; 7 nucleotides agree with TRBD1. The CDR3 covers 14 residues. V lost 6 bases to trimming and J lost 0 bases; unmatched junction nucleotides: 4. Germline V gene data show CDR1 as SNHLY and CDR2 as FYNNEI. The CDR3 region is CASRDRILNTEAFF. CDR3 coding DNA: TGTGCCAGCAGGGACAGGATATTGAACACTGAAGCTTTCTTT.

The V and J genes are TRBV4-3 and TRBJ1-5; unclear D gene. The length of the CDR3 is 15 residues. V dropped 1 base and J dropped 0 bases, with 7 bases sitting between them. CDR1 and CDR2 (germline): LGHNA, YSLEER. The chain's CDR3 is CASSQAWASNQPQHF. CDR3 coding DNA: TGCGCCAGCAGCCAAGCCTGGGCTAGCAATCAGCCCCAGCATTTT.

CDR3 sequence: CAISGTGGTYEQYF. CDR3 nucleotides: TGTGCCATCAGTGGGACAGGGGGAACCTACGAGCAGTACTTC. The J gene is TRBJ2-7, the V gene TRBV10-3; 10 bases fit TRBD1. With 4 bases clipped from V and 2 bases from J, the junction kept 2 bases outside the gene matches. Looked up from germline, CDR1 is ENHRY and CDR2 is SYGVKD. The CDR3 spans 14 residues.

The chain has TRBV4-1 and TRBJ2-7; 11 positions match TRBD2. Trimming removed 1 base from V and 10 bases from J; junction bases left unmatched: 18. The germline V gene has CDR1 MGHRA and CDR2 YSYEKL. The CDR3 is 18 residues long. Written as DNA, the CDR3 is TGCGCCAGCAGCCAAGCTACTAGCGGGGGCCCTCCAGTAAAGCAACAGTACTTC. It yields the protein CASSQATSGGPPVKQQYF.

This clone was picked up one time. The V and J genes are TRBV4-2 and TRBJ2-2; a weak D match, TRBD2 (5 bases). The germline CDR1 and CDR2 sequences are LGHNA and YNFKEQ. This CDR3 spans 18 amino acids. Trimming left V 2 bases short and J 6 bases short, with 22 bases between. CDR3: CASSQTFSLTLVSGELFF. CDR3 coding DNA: TGTGCCAGCAGCCAAACTTTTAGTCTCACACTAGTTTCCGGGGAGCTGTTTTTT.

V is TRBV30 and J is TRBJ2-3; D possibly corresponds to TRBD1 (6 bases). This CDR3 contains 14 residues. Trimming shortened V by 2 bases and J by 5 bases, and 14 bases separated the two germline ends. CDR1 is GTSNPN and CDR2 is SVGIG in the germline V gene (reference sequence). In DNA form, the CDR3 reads TGTGCCTGGAGTCCGCGAGGGGGTGGAGATACGCAGTATTTT. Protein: CAWSPRGGGDTQYF.

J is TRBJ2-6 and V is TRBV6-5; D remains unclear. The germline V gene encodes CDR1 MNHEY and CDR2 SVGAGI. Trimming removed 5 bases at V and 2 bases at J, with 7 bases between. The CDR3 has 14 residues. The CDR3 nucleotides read TGTGCCAGCAGTGAACGACCTGGGGCCAACGTCCTGACTTTC. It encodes CASSERPGANVLTF.

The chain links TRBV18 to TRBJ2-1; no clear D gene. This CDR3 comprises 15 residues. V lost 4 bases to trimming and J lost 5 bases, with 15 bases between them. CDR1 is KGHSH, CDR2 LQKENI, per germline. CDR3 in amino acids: CASSLPGQANNEQFF. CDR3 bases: TGTGCCAGCTCACTCCCGGGTCAGGCAAACAATGAGCAGTTCTTC.

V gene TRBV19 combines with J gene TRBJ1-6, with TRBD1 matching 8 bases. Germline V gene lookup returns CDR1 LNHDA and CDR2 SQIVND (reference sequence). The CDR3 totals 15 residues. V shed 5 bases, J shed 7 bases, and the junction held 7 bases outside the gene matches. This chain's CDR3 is CASSPRTGSNSPLHF. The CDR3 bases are TGTGCCAGTAGTCCGCGGACAGGGTCGAATTCACCCCTCCACTTT. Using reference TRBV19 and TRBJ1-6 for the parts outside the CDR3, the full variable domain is DGGITQSPKYLFRKEGQNVTLSCEQNLNHDAMYWYRQDPGQGLRLIYYSQIVNDFQKGDIAEGYSVSREKKESFPLTVTSAQKNPTAFYLCASSPRTGSNSPLHFGNGTRLTVT.

In nucleotides, the CDR3 is TGTGCCAGCAGACTTGCCCCGGCGACTGAGCAGTACTTC. It translates to CASRLAPATEQYF. This chain joins TRBV7-2 and TRBJ2-7, with no clear D. This CDR3 region has 13 residues. Germline CDR1 SGHTA, CDR2 FQGNSA. V gave up 6 bases and J gave up 7 bases, with 16 bases separating them.

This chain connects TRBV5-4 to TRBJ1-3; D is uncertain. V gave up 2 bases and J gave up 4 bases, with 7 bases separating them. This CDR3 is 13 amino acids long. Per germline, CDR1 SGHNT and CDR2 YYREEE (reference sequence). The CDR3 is CASSFISGNTIYF. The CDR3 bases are TGTGCCAGCAGCTTCATTTCGGGAAACACCATATATTTT.

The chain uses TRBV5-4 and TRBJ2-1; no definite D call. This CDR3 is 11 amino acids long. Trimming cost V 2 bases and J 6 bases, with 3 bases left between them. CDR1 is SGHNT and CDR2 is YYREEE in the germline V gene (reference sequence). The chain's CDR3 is CASSFSNEQFF. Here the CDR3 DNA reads TGTGCCAGCAGCTTCAGCAATGAGCAGTTCTTC.

CDR3 in DNA: TGTGCCATCAGTGATACTTTTAACACAGATACGCAGTATTTT. This translates into CAISDTFNTDTQYF. V usage is TRBV10-3 and J usage is TRBJ2-3; D is undetermined. In germline, CDR1 is ENHRY, CDR2 SYGVKD. This CDR3 is built from 14 residues. The V gene lost 3 bases and the J gene lost 2 bases, with 9 bases spanning the gap.